This TCR beta chain comes out of a study of naive and memory T cell subsets. This clonotype was detected only a few times. Its antigen remains unidentified. The study, taken as a whole, reports: Each distinct alpha or beta sequence counts as one clonotype.

Both TRBC1 and TRBC2 were covered by a beta constant-region primer of two equimolar oligonucleotides. Ligated cDNA was amplified by four rounds of PCR with nested alpha and beta constant-region primers and SP2. A 12-nucleotide UMI and the SP2 primer were added to the cDNA 3' end by oligonucleotide ligation. TCRdb recomputed calls from the UMI-ligation and nested PCR reads with MiXCR, one row per CDR3 protein. The table records more than 100,000 distinct CDR3 sequences, roughly 36% of them present only once. Germline values: CDR1 DFQATT, CDR2 SNEGSKA (reference sequence). V gave up 0 bases and J gave up 9 bases, with 27 bases separating them. The CDR3 consists of 18 residues. Four subsets defined by CD45RA and CD27 were sorted after CD3, CD4, CD8 and live/dead staining.

This receptor was identified in a human donor in good health. The sequencing sample was made of central memory CD4+ T cells from blood. The chain recombines TRBV20-1 with TRBJ1-5; the D gene is possibly TRBD1 (6 bases). CDR3 in amino acids: CSAREERTAQSFLRPQHF. The CDR3 DNA reads as TGCAGTGCTAGAGAGGAACGGACAGCTCAGTCCTTCCTGCGGCCCCAGCATTTT.